The 30 T cell receptor beta chains in this list originate from one sample, sequenced in a study of neoadjuvant anti-PD-1 for oral cavity cancer. Data came from immunoSEQ multiplex PCR; TCRdb stores just in-frame clones and leaves some out. The sample contains roughly 16,000 clones, approximately 68% of which appear only once. Specimen: PBMCs, collected before nivolumab (anti-PD-1) treatment. Receptors were obtained from a person aged 35 to 85 with oral cavity squamous cell carcinoma.

CDR3 coding DNA: TGTGCCACCGCGGACAGGGCCGCAGGTCAGCCCCAGCATTTT. Amino acids: CATADRAAGQPQHF. This sequence joins TRBV6-5 and TRBJ1-5; 8 bases match TRBD1. CDR3 size: 14 residues. Losses at the gene ends were 10 bases for V and 6 bases for J; bases not matched to a gene: 11. The V gene's germline CDR1 is MNHEY and CDR2 SVGAGI.

This sequence joins TRBV5-1 and TRBJ2-1, with TRBD2 matching 11 bases. This CDR3 region has 15 residues. V lost 2 bases and J lost 6; bases outside the gene matches: 4. Per the germline V gene, CDR1 is SGHRS and CDR2 is YFSETQ. CDR3 loop: CASSFSGTSGNEQFF. The CDR3 DNA sequence: TGCGCCAGCAGCTTCTCCGGGACTAGCGGCAATGAGCAGTTCTTC.

The rearrangement links TRBV6-6 to TRBJ1-2; 9 bases are shared with TRBD1. Losses at the gene ends were 5 bases for V and 2 bases for J; bases not matched to a gene: 6. The CDR3 runs 15 residues. Germline assignment: CDR1 MNHNY and CDR2 SVGAGI (reference sequence). The CDR3 sequence: CASSGPGTGNYGYTF. DNA for the CDR3: TGTGCCAGCAGTGGTCCCGGGACAGGGAACTATGGCTACACCTTC.

CDR3 nucleotides: TGTGCCAGCAGCAGGGACATCTACAATGAGCAGTTCTTC. Protein: CASSRDIYNEQFF. This chain links TRBV6-5 with TRBJ2-1, with a possible D match to TRBD1 (6 bases). Germline CDR1 is MNHEY and CDR2 is SVGAGI. This CDR3 comprises 13 residues. Between the trimmed V and J ends, which lost 6 bases and 3 bases, there was a span of 9 bases.

This clone was seen once. The chain recombines TRBV5-1 with TRBJ1-5; D unresolved. Germline V gives CDR1 SGHRS, CDR2 YFSETQ. This CDR3 is built from 15 residues. V was pared by 0 bases and J by 0 bases, with 7 bases between. The CDR3 region has the DNA TGCGCCAGCAGCTTGGACGGCTATAGCAATCAGCCCCAGCATTTT. This gives the protein CASSLDGYSNQPQHF.

V usage is TRBV10-3 and J usage is TRBJ2-1; unclear D gene. Looked up from germline, CDR1 is ENHRY and CDR2 is SYGVKD. This CDR3 region has 13 residues. V lost 0 bases to trimming and J lost 5 bases, with 5 bases between them. The CDR3, as DNA: TGTGCCATCAGTGAGTCTGGGGACAATGAGCAGTTCTTC. Translation: CAISESGDNEQFF.

The chain joins TRBV5-6 to TRBJ1-1; no firm D call. The germline V gene has CDR1 SGHDT and CDR2 YYEEEE. CDR3 length: 14 amino acids. V lost 0 bases, J lost 0 bases, and 6 bases lay in between. The CDR3 nucleotides read TGTGCCAGCAGCTTGGGGTACTTGAACACTGAAGCTTTCTTT. Translation gives CASSLGYLNTEAFF.

The V gene is TRBV19, the J gene TRBJ2-7; D tentatively fits TRBD1 or TRBD2 (5 bases each). Trimming left V 10 bases short and J 0 bases short, with 13 bases between. CDR1 and CDR2 from the germline V gene are LNHDA and SQIVND (reference sequence). There are 13 residues in the CDR3. The CDR3 sequence is CATGPGASYEQYF. The CDR3 DNA reads as TGTGCCACCGGACCCGGGGCCTCCTACGAGCAGTACTTC. The complete variable domain, with remaining parts taken from reference TRBV19 and TRBJ2-7, reads DGGITQSPKYLFRKEGQNVTLSCEQNLNHDAMYWYRQDPGQGLRLIYYSQIVNDFQKGDIAEGYSVSREKKESFPLTVTSAQKNPTAFYLCATGPGASYEQYFGPGTRLTVT.

The chain employs TRBV5-4 and TRBJ2-7; TRBD1 matches 8 bases. The trim removed 3 bases at V and 7 bases at J, leaving 12 bases unmatched. CDR3 length equals 15 residues. Germline V CDR1 and CDR2: SGHNT, YYREEE (reference sequence). The CDR3 here is CASSSVTGGIEEQYF. The CDR3 DNA reads TGTGCCAGCAGCTCGGTAACAGGGGGTATTGAAGAGCAGTACTTC. The entire variable domain, with the rest obtained from reference TRBV5-4 and TRBJ2-7, is as follows: ETGVTQSPTHLIKTRGQQVTLRCSSQSGHNTVSWYQQALGQGPQFIFQYYREEENGRGNFPPRFSGLQFPNYSSELNVNALELDDSALYLCASSSVTGGIEEQYFGPGTRLTVT.

This clone appeared a few times. The chain links TRBV5-1 to TRBJ1-1, with TRBD1 as a possible D gene (5 bases). This CDR3 is 14 amino acids long. Trimming stripped 0 bases from V and 5 bases from J, with 11 bases between. The germline gives CDR1 SGHRS, CDR2 YFSETQ. The CDR3 sequence is CASSLERGETEAFF. Written as DNA, the CDR3 is TGCGCCAGCAGCTTGGAGCGGGGGGAAACTGAAGCTTTCTTT.

The V call is TRBV11-3, the J call TRBJ1-3; D is unclear. Germline V lookup: CDR1 SGHNT, CDR2 YENEEA. The CDR3 has 12 residues. Between the trimmed V and J ends, which lost 5 bases and 7 bases, there was a span of 9 bases. DNA of the CDR3: TGTGCCAGCAGCAATGGCGGGAACACCATATATTTT. Protein sequence: CASSNGGNTIYF.

V is TRBV6-1 and J is TRBJ1-2; 11 bases match TRBD1. The CDR3 has 16 amino acids. With V trimmed by 4 bases and J by 4 bases, 8 bases remained unmatched. Germline loops: CDR1 MNHNS, CDR2 SASEGT. The CDR3 protein is CASSALRTGGGYGYTF. The CDR3 DNA sequence: TGTGCCAGCAGTGCCCTGAGGACAGGGGGCGGCTATGGCTACACCTTC.

This clone was seen a few times. The rearrangement joins TRBV7-9 to TRBJ2-7; TRBD1 matches at 8 bases. This CDR3 is built from 14 residues. CDR1 is SEHNR and CDR2 is FQNEAQ in the germline V gene (reference sequence). V was pared by 1 base and J by 3 bases, with 2 bases of the junction left unmatched. The CDR3 spells CASSLGGTGYEQYF. In DNA form, the CDR3 reads TGTGCCAGCAGCTTAGGAGGGACAGGCTACGAGCAGTACTTC.

The rearrangement uses TRBV6-5 and TRBJ2-7, with D hard to call. The ends were cut back, 2 bases at V and 4 bases at J, with 9 bases in the middle. The CDR3 contains 13 residues. The germline V gene encodes CDR1 MNHEY and CDR2 SVGAGI. The CDR3 coding sequence is TGTGCCAGCAGTTACCCACCCGGGTACGAGCAGTACTTC. As protein: CASSYPPGYEQYF.

This clone was detected a few times. The chain is built from TRBV7-9 and TRBJ1-1; unclear D gene. This CDR3 spans 15 amino acids. With 4 bases removed from V and 0 bases from J, the gap between germline ends came to 12 bases. Germline V lookup: CDR1 SEHNR, CDR2 FQNEAQ (reference sequence). CDR3 loop: CASSSAIALNTEAFF. Here the CDR3 DNA reads TGTGCCAGCAGCTCAGCGATAGCATTGAACACTGAAGCTTTCTTT.

The rearrangement links TRBV28 to TRBJ2-5; D is unresolved. Germline V gene sequence: CDR1 MDHEN, CDR2 SYDVKM. The CDR3 is 12 residues long. V was shortened by 6 bases and J by 5 bases, with 10 bases between the two germline ends. CDR3: CASRSPAETQYF. The CDR3 DNA reads TGTGCCAGCAGATCTCCAGCGGAGACCCAGTACTTC.

The chain employs TRBV14 and TRBJ2-7; 12 bases are a match to TRBD2. The CDR3 is made up of 17 amino acids. V was pared by 3 bases and J by 1 base, with 7 bases of the junction left unmatched. CDR1 and CDR2 from the germline V gene are SGHDN and FVKESK. DNA for the CDR3: TGTGCCAGCAGCCAGAGGGGGACTAGCGGGTATTCCTACGAGCAGTACTTC. Its translation is CASSQRGTSGYSYEQYF.

The V gene is TRBV11-2, the J gene TRBJ2-6; 8 bases are a match to TRBD1. Germline V lookup: CDR1 SGHAT, CDR2 FQNNGV. CDR3 length: 16 amino acids. V shed 6 bases, J shed 0 bases, and the junction held 4 bases outside the gene matches. CDR3 coding DNA: TGTGCCAGCAGGGGACAGGTAAGCTCTGGGGCCAACGTCCTGACTTTC. This translates into CASRGQVSSGANVLTF.

The count of this clone is one. Sequence at one end of the junction differs from germline and may be a read error. V and J are TRBV7-7 and TRBJ2-5; 7 positions match TRBD1. The CDR3 sequence is 13 residues long. Germline CDR1 is SSHAT and CDR2 is FNYEAQ (reference sequence). DNA of the CDR3: TGTGCTAGCAGCCGACAGGGAAGCGAGACCCAGTACTTC. The encoded protein is CASSRQGSETQYF.

The V and J genes are TRBV9 and TRBJ2-1, with 7 positions matching TRBD2. V was pared by 3 bases and J by 0 bases, with 3 bases of the junction left unmatched. This CDR3 region has 15 residues. Germline lookup yields CDR1 SGDLS and CDR2 YYNGEE. Here the CDR3 DNA reads TGTGCCAGCAGCGCCAGCGGGATCTCCTACAATGAGCAGTTCTTC. Amino acid sequence: CASSASGISYNEQFF.

The CDR3, as DNA: TGTGCCAGCAGCGTAGGGGGTAACCAAGAGACCCAGTACTTC. Encoded protein: CASSVGGNQETQYF. This chain links TRBV9 with TRBJ2-5; no clear D gene. The germline V gene encodes CDR1 SGDLS and CDR2 YYNGEE. The CDR3 sequence is 14 residues long. Trimming removed 0 bases from V and 0 bases from J, with 6 bases in between.

This rearrangement joins TRBV25-1 to TRBJ2-4, with D perhaps TRBD2 (6 bases). V gave up 3 bases and J gave up 8 bases, with 11 bases separating them. The CDR3 has 13 amino acids. The germline V gene encodes CDR1 MGHDK and CDR2 SYGVNS. The CDR3 loop reads CASSDGGEDIQYF. CDR3 in DNA: TGTGCCAGCAGTGATGGTGGGGAGGACATTCAGTACTTC.

The chain links TRBV4-2 to TRBJ2-7; 9 bases map to TRBD2. V dropped 4 bases and J dropped 2; count of bases not matched to a gene: 12. The CDR3 is 17 amino acids. CDR1 is LGHNA, CDR2 YNFKEQ, per germline. The CDR3 region is CASSPGTSPLLTYEQYF. CDR3 coding DNA: TGTGCCAGCAGCCCGGGGACTAGCCCACTTCTAACCTACGAGCAGTACTTC.

This rearrangement joins TRBV7-3 to TRBJ2-7; D gene unclear. The CDR3 runs to 15 residues. The V end was cut by 5 bases, the J end by 1 base, with 15 bases between. Germline V CDR1 and CDR2: SGHTA, FQGTGA. This CDR3 is CASSPGPGRSYEQYF. Written as DNA, the CDR3 is TGTGCCAGCAGCCCGGGCCCCGGAAGGTCCTACGAGCAGTACTTC. Full variable domain (remainder filled in from reference TRBV7-3 and TRBJ2-7): GAGVSQTPSNKVTEKGKYVELRCDPISGHTALYWYRQSLGQGPEFLIYFQGTGAADDSGLPNDRFFAVRPEGSVSTLKIQRTERGDSAVYLCASSPGPGRSYEQYFGPGTRLTVT.

J is TRBJ2-2 and V is TRBV30, with 14 nucleotides matching TRBD2. The V gene end was trimmed by 2 bases and the J gene end by 7 bases; junction bases not matched to a gene: 3. The CDR3 extends over 15 amino acids. Per the germline V gene, CDR1 is GTSNPN and CDR2 is SVGIG (reference sequence). Here the CDR3 DNA reads TGTGCCTGGAGTAAGGGACTAGCGGGAGTCGGGGAGCTGTTTTTT. Protein product: CAWSKGLAGVGELFF.

This clone was found a few times. J is TRBJ1-5 and V is TRBV13; D unresolved. Trimming cost V 3 bases and J 6 bases, with 6 bases left between them. CDR3 length: 12 residues. CDR1 is PRHDT and CDR2 is FYEKMQ in the germline V gene (reference sequence). CDR3 in DNA: TGTGCCAGCAGCTTCGGTAGTCAGCCCCAGCATTTT. It translates to CASSFGSQPQHF.

This clone showed up just once. The chain uses TRBV11-2 and TRBJ1-2; D is unclear. V lost 5 bases and J 5 bases, leaving 12 bases between the germline ends. The CDR3 runs to 13 residues. The germline V gene encodes CDR1 SGHAT and CDR2 FQNNGV. CDR3 residues: CASSPPAGYGYTF. DNA for the CDR3: TGTGCCAGCAGCCCCCCGGCTGGTTATGGCTACACCTTC.

This rearrangement joins TRBV6-1 to TRBJ2-7; 11 nucleotides line up with TRBD1. J gave up 4 bases and V 5 bases, and 4 bases lay outside the gene matches. Germline assignment: CDR1 MNHNS and CDR2 SASEGT. This CDR3 has 14 residues. Written as DNA, the CDR3 is TGTGCCAGCAGTTCGGACAGGGGGCCATACGAGCAGTACTTC. It yields the protein CASSSDRGPYEQYF.

The gene calls are TRBV20-1 and TRBJ2-5, with D hard to call. The V and J ends lost 7 bases and 5 bases respectively, with 11 bases between them. Germline loops: CDR1 DFQATT, CDR2 SNEGSKA (reference sequence). CDR3 length equals 11 residues. CDR3 amino acids: CSGLVLETQYF. The CDR3 DNA is TGCAGTGGCCTAGTTCTGGAGACCCAGTACTTC.

In its sample, this clone was seen a few times. This CDR3 reads CASSIEGAGNTEAFF. CDR3 DNA: TGTGCCAGTAGTATTGAGGGGGCGGGGAACACTGAAGCTTTCTTT. The V call is TRBV19, the J call TRBJ1-1, with 7 bases matching TRBD1. Germline V gene data show CDR1 as LNHDA and CDR2 as SQIVND (reference sequence). The V and J ends lost 3 bases and 1 base, in that order; junction bases with no gene match: 5. The CDR3 runs to 15 residues.